This is a list of T cell receptor beta chains from one sample in a study of blood T cell repertoires in COVID-19. Repertoires were generated with immunoSEQ multiplex PCR, while TCRdb's copy carries only in-frame clones and drops some. The sample yields 200,000 to 300,000 clones, around 84% seen once. The sequencing input was peripheral blood. The receptors stem from a man aged 40-50 years who had recovered from COVID-19. Both conserved end residues are part of each CDR3. D genes are given only for firm matches. The size of a clone is reported for some rows only, either as once, few or many, or as a class for expanded clones.

d_call j_call clone_size v_call cdr3_aa cdr3_nt
TRBD1 TRBJ1-4 - TRBV30 CACRPRTGEEKLFF TGTGCCTGTCGGCCCAGGACAGGAGAGGAAAAACTGTTTTTT
- TRBJ2-5 - TRBV25-1 CASSRQGGETQYF TGTGCCAGCTCACGACAGGGAGGAGAGACCCAGTACTTC
- TRBJ2-1 - TRBV4-1 CASSPGTFNEQFF TGCGCCAGCAGCCCTGGGACTTTCAATGAGCAGTTCTTC
TRBD2 TRBJ2-7 - TRBV10-2 CASWGLAGGEQYF TGCGCCAGCTGGGGACTAGCGGGAGGCGAGCAGTACTTC
- TRBJ2-3 - TRBV7-2 CASSFMTDTQYF TGTGCCAGCAGTTTTATGACAGATACGCAGTATTTT
- TRBJ2-7 - TRBV2 CASSEAHGVYEQYF TGTGCCAGCAGTGAAGCGCACGGGGTATACGAGCAGTACTTC
- TRBJ2-1 - TRBV11-2 CASSSDRYYNEQFF TGTGCCAGCAGCTCGGACAGATACTACAATGAGCAGTTCTTC
- TRBJ1-5 medium-sized TRBV19 CASTTQQANQPQHF TGTGCCAGTACCACACAACAGGCCAATCAGCCCCAGCATTTT
TRBD2 TRBJ2-2 - TRBV6-6 CASSYSGGDRELFF TGTGCCAGCAGTTACTCGGGGGGGGACCGGGAGCTGTTTTTT
TRBD1 TRBJ1-5 - TRBV7-2 CASSSGQALNQPQHF TGTGCCAGCAGCTCCGGACAGGCCCTCAATCAGCCCCAGCATTTT
TRBD2 TRBJ2-2 - TRBV9 CASSPGAGGYTGELFF TGTGCCAGCAGCCCTGGAGCGGGAGGGTACACCGGGGAGCTGTTTTTT
- TRBJ1-1 - TRBV9 CASSVGDYNTEAFF TGTGCCAGCAGCGTAGGAGACTACAACACTGAAGCTTTCTTT
TRBD2 TRBJ2-7 - TRBV12-3/TRBV12-4 CASSPSGYYEQYF TGTGCCAGCAGTCCTAGCGGGTACTACGAGCAGTACTTC
TRBD2 TRBJ2-1 few TRBV9 CASSVVGSGLNEQFF TGTGCCAGCAGCGTAGTAGGTAGCGGGCTCAATGAGCAGTTCTTC
TRBD2 TRBJ2-1 - TRBV5-1 CASNERGAWDEQFF TGCGCCAGCAACGAGCGGGGGGCGTGGGATGAGCAGTTCTTC
- TRBJ2-2 - TRBV4-3 CASSQVQGLGELFF TGCGCCAGCAGCCAAGTTCAGGGATTGGGGGAGCTGTTTTTT
- TRBJ2-5 - TRBV5-6 CASSSSHLTGLQETQYF TGTGCCAGCAGTTCCTCGCACCTAACGGGACTCCAAGAGACCCAGTACTTC
TRBD1 TRBJ1-6 - TRBV13 CASSSGTGLLSPLHF TGTGCCAGCAGCTCCGGGACAGGCCTCCTCTCACCCCTCCACTTT
TRBD1 TRBJ1-6 - TRBV10-1 CASRDRPPYNSPLHF TGCGCCAGCAGGGACAGGCCCCCCTATAATTCACCCCTCCACTTT
TRBD1 TRBJ1-1 - TRBV5-1 CASSSRDRANTEAFF TGCGCCAGCAGCTCACGGGACAGGGCTAACACTGAAGCTTTCTTT
- TRBJ2-1 - TRBV9 CASSWGSGGAAYNEQFF TGTGCCAGCAGTTGGGGATCCGGAGGGGCTGCCTACAATGAGCAGTTCTTC
- TRBJ2-2 - TRBV11-2 CASSQRQNTGELFF TGTGCCAGCAGCCAGAGGCAGAACACCGGGGAGCTGTTTTTT
- TRBJ1-2 - TRBV30 CAWRAKSTAYGYTF TGTGCCTGGAGGGCAAAGTCAACAGCCTATGGCTACACCTTC
- TRBJ2-2 - TRBV6-2/TRBV6-3 CASSYDRSNTGELFF TGTGCCAGCAGTTACGACAGATCGAACACCGGGGAGCTGTTTTTT
- TRBJ2-7 - TRBV13 CASSFRAYEQYF TGTGCCAGCAGCTTTAGAGCCTACGAGCAGTACTTC
- TRBJ2-5 - TRBV29-1 CSVEDRYNQETQYF TGCAGCGTTGAAGATCGTTATAACCAAGAGACCCAGTACTTC
- TRBJ2-3 - TRBV27 CASSPSGADTQYF TGTGCCAGCAGTCCGAGCGGCGCAGATACGCAGTATTTT
TRBD2 TRBJ2-3 once TRBV5-4 CASSLNREGDTQYF TGTGCCAGCAGCTTGAACCGGGAGGGAGATACGCAGTATTTT
TRBD2 TRBJ2-3 - TRBV3-1/TRBV3-2 CASSPSRWGLTSGSSDTQYF TGTGCCAGTAGCCCCTCACGCTGGGGACTGACTAGCGGGAGTTCCGATACGCAGTATTTT
TRBD1 TRBJ2-5 - TRBV18 CASSPDRYQETQYF TGTGCCAGCTCACCGGACAGGTACCAAGAGACCCAGTACTTC
TRBD2 TRBJ2-7 - TRBV6-6 CASSTSGGGTYEQYF TGTGCCAGCAGTACCTCGGGAGGCGGGACCTACGAGCAGTACTTC
TRBD1 TRBJ1-3 few TRBV5-7 CASSGDRDGKGNTIYF TGTGCCAGCAGCGGAGACAGGGATGGAAAAGGAAACACCATATATTTT
- TRBJ2-3 - TRBV28 CASLTGVTDTQYF TGTGCCAGCCTGACAGGAGTCACAGATACGCAGTATTTT
TRBD1 TRBJ2-3 - TRBV5-6 CASSWDRVTDTQYF TGTGCCAGCAGCTGGGACAGGGTAACAGATACGCAGTATTTT
- TRBJ2-2 - TRBV6-5 CASSAVGRSAGELFF TGTGCCAGCAGCGCAGTTGGGAGGTCGGCCGGGGAGCTGTTTTTT
- TRBJ2-5 - TRBV7-2 CASSGEYWTDQETQYF TGTGCCAGCAGCGGGGAATATTGGACAGACCAAGAGACCCAGTACTTC